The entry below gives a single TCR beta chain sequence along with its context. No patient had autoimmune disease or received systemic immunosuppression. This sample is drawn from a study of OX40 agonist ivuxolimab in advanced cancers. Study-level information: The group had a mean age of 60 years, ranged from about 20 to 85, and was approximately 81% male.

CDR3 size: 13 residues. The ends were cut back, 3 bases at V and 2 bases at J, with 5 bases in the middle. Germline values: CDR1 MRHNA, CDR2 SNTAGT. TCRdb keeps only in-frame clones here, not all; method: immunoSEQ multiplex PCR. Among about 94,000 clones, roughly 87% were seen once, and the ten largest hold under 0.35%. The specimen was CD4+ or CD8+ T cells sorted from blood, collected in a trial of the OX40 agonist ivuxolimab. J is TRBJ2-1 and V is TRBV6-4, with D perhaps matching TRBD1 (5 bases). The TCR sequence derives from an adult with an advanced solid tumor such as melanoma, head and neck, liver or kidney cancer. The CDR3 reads CASSEGPYNEQFF. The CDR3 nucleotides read TGTGCCAGCAGTGAGGGGCCCTACAATGAGCAGTTCTTC.